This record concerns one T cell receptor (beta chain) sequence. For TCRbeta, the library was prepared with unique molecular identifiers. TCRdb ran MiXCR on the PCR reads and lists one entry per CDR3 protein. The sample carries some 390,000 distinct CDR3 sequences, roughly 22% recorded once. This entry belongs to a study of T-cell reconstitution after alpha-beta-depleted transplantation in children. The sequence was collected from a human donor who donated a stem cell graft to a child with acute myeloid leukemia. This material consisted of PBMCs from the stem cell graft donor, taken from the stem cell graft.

The CDR3 protein is CASSFKGHHEKLFF. The CDR3 nucleotides are TGTGCCAGCAGTTTTAAGGGGCACCATGAAAAACTGTTTTTT. This sequence joins TRBV12-3 or TRBV12-4 and TRBJ1-4, with D perhaps matching TRBD1 (5 bases). Trimming pared 3 bases from V and 6 bases from J, leaving 11 bases between. The length of the CDR3 is 14 residues.